The entry that follows covers one T cell receptor (beta chain) sequence. The antigen is undetermined. This specimen comes from a study of blood T cells in healthy people across ages. The study's findings and limits: Nothing was known about donor CMV status, and this possibly confounded expanded clonotype changes. Older age coincided with a roughly linear decline in TCR beta diversity per million T cells.

The study isolated at least 7 million PBMCs from each sample. CDR3 length: 13 residues. The V gene end was trimmed by 7 bases and the J gene end by 8 bases; junction bases not matched to a gene: 7. The V gene's germline CDR1 is MNHEY and CDR2 SVGAGI. The authors ran a second PCR of about 7 to 12 cycles using a sample-barcoded 5' primer and a J-beta primer mix. Each TCR beta cDNA got a 12-nucleotide random molecular identifier. TCRdb recomputed calls from the 5' RACE reads with MiXCR, one row per CDR3 protein. Found here are hundreds of thousands of distinct CDR3 sequences, approximately 30% of them singletons; the top ten hold about a sixth.

The specimen was blood. This receptor was identified in a woman at least 80 years old in good health. The chain uses TRBV6-5 and TRBJ2-1, with 8 bases lining up with TRBD1. CDR3 loop: CASTGQGGYEQFF. The CDR3, as DNA: TGTGCCAGCACCGGACAGGGTGGCTATGAGCAGTTCTTC.